The 9 T cell receptor beta chains below all came from one sample that was sequenced in a study of early T cells in non-severe SARS-CoV-2 infection. TCRdb analysed the 5' RACE reads with MiXCR anew, one entry per CDR3 protein. Among fewer than 35,000 distinct CDR3 sequences listed, roughly 9.3% were seen once. Sequenced: whole blood. Receptor source: an adult who was a healthcare worker with PCR-confirmed SARS-CoV-2 infection or an uninfected control (not recorded which).

This clonotype was counted only a few times. The chain employs TRBV5-6 and TRBJ1-6; 7 positions match TRBD1. The CDR3 is made up of 16 amino acids. Trimming at V came to 0 bases and at J to 10 bases, leaving 10 bases not matched to a gene. Germline V CDR1 and CDR2: SGHDT, YYEEEE. The CDR3 loop is CASSLGTGATGSPLHF. The CDR3 DNA sequence: TGTGCCAGCAGCTTGGGAACAGGGGCGACTGGATCACCCCTCCACTTT.

This clonotype occurred many times. The genes are TRBV5-8 and TRBJ1-2; D gene ambiguous. Germline V gene lookup returns CDR1 SGHTS and CDR2 YDEGEE. The CDR3 sequence is 14 residues long. The germline V and J ends were trimmed by 6 bases and 3 bases, with 15 bases remaining between them. This CDR3 is CASTDGAIDYGYTF. CDR3 DNA sequence: TGTGCCAGCACCGACGGCGCTATAGACTATGGCTACACCTTC.

The rearrangement uses TRBV6-2 or TRBV6-3 and TRBJ2-5; no clear D. Germline V gene sequence: CDR1 MNHEY, CDR2 SVGEGT. This CDR3 comprises 12 residues. The V end was cut by 7 bases, the J end by 5 bases, with 11 bases between. As DNA, the CDR3 is TGTGCCAGCACCCAAGTTGGCGAGACCCAGTACTTC. As protein: CASTQVGETQYF.

This clonotype was found many times. CDR3 nucleotides: TGTGCCAGTAGTATAGATTACCCAAATCGGGAGACCCAGTACTTC. Amino acids: CASSIDYPNRETQYF. The chain links TRBV19 to TRBJ2-5; no definite D call. Germline-derived CDR1 and CDR2 are LNHDA and SQIVND (reference sequence). V dropped 0 bases and J dropped 5 bases, with 13 bases sitting between them. This CDR3 contains 15 residues.

This clonotype counts as medium-sized. This chain uses TRBV20-1 with TRBJ2-3, with TRBD1 as a possible D gene (6 bases). The germline V gene has CDR1 DFQATT and CDR2 SNEGSKA (reference sequence). This CDR3 region has 13 residues. CDR3 sequence (DNA): TGCACCGGACAGCAATGGGCCACAGATACGCAGTATTTT. It codes for CTGQQWATDTQYF.

This clonotype has ten or more counts. This chain connects TRBV6-5 to TRBJ2-7; 9 bases match TRBD1. CDR1 and CDR2 from the germline V gene are MNHEY and SVGAGI. The CDR3 totals 15 residues. V lost 5 bases, J lost 3 bases, and 8 bases stayed unmatched. CDR3 coding DNA: TGTGCCAGCAGTAAACAGGGGGCCTCCCTCTACGAGCAGTACTTC. Translating gives CASSKQGASLYEQYF.

CDR3: CATSRDGAASTDTQYF. CDR3 DNA sequence: TGTGCCACCAGCAGAGATGGTGCGGCCAGCACAGATACGCAGTATTTT. The V gene is TRBV15, the J gene TRBJ2-3; D is undetermined. V lost 0 bases and J 0 bases, leaving 10 bases between the germline ends. Germline CDR1 reads LNHNV; CDR2 reads YYDKDF (reference sequence). This CDR3 is 16 amino acids long.

This chain connects TRBV6-2 or TRBV6-3 to TRBJ2-7; perhaps TRBD2 as D (5 bases). V was pared by 0 bases and J by 3 bases, with 9 bases between. The germline V gene has CDR1 MNHEY and CDR2 SVGEGT. This CDR3 has 14 residues. Here the CDR3 DNA reads TGTGCCAGCAGTTACTCGGAGGCAGTCTACGAGCAGTACTTC. Protein product: CASSYSEAVYEQYF.

This clonotype was observed many times. The chain joins TRBV4-1 to TRBJ2-1, with TRBD1 as a possible D gene (6 bases). V lost 6 bases, J lost 5 bases, and 11 bases lay in between. The V gene's germline CDR1 is MGHRA and CDR2 YSYEKL. The length of the CDR3 is 13 residues. The CDR3 DNA sequence: TGCGCCAGCAGGCAACAGGGAGACAATGAGCAGTTCTTC. It yields the protein CASRQQGDNEQFF.